Sequencing of this T cell receptor beta chain was carried out in a study of T cell responses to AZD1222 COVID-19 vaccine. Findings and limits, study-wide: Spike as a whole was targeted by vaccine-associated CD4 TCRs, dominant at 160-218 and 743-854. Seropositive AZD1222 recipients at baseline numbered only five to seven.

Germline V CDR1 and CDR2: KGHSH, LQKENI. The V end lost 6 bases, the J end lost 2 bases, and 10 bases lay between the germline ends. The CDR3 covers 13 residues. In the case of this clone: Its cognate antigen is unknown.

Sequencing was performed with immunoSEQ multiplex PCR; in TCRdb, only in-frame clones are kept and a portion is missing. The profile covers about 220,000 clones, with more than 85% appearing a single time and 1% taken by the ten largest. The chain joins TRBV18 to TRBJ1-2; the D gene is possibly TRBD1 (5 bases). Sequencing used peripheral blood, obtained on day 0 of MenACWY control vaccination. The origin of this receptor is an adult in good health. CDR3 protein: CASSSRVNYGYTF. The DNA of the CDR3 is TGTGCCAGCTCTTCCAGGGTAAACTATGGCTACACCTTC. The entire variable domain, with the rest obtained from reference TRBV18 and TRBJ1-2, is as follows: NAGVMQNPRHLVRRRGQEARLRCSPMKGHSHVYWYRQLPEEGLKFMVYLQKENIIDESGMPKERFSAEFPKEGPSILRIQQVVRGDSAAYFCASSSRVNYGYTFGSGTRLTVV.